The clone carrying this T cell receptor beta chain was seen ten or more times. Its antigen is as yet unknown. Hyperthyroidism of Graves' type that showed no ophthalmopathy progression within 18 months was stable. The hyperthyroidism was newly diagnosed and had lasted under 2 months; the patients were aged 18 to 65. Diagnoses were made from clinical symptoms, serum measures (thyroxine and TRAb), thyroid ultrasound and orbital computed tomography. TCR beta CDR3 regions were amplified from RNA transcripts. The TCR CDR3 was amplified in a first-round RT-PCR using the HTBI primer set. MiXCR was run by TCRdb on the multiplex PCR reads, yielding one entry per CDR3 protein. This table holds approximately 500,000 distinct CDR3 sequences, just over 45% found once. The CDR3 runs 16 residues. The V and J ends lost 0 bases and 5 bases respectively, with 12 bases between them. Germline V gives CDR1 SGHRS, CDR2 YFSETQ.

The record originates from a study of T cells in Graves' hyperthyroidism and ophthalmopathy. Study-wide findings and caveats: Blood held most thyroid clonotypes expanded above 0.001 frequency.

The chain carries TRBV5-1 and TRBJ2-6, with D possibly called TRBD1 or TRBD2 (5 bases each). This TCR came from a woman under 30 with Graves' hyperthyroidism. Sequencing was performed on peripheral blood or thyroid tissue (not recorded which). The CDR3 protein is CASSLGETVRANVLTF. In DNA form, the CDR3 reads TGCGCCAGCAGCTTGGGGGAGACAGTAAGGGCCAACGTCCTGACTTTC.